This T cell receptor beta chain was observed in a study of T cell repertoires in cytomegalovirus infection (dated by TCRdb to the late 2010s). Regarding the research as a whole: The peptide stimulations were aimed at well-studied HLA-B-restricted epitopes as well as recently identified HLA-C-restricted CMV epitopes, whose presentation resists viral immunomodulation. The HLA type of each donor mattered for the analysis, because public TCR beta signatures pointed to carriage of CMV infection along with the matching HLA type. Paper-wide results and their limitations: The ex vivo response was dominated by HLA-C-restricted CMV-specific TCR beta clonotypes, and the single most frequent clonotype in two of eight donors was supplied by these HLA-C-restricted clonotypes. Carriers of CMV infection plus the relevant HLA type were discriminated by the cumulative frequency of public TCR beta family members in the study cohort and in an independent roughly 400-donor cohort.

Per the publication, the treatment or condition label means: in vitro stimulation with specific CMV peptide epitopes to enrich CMV-specific T cells. About this clonotype itself: Which antigen it targets is not known. A read error may explain this, as a much larger clone is one base away.

The run used an Illumina HiSeq 1500. The raw public data were reprocessed by TCRdb itself: fastp quality trimming at Q25, MiXCR clonotype calling, in-frame beta chains only. Each entry merges the rows of one CDR3 protein and shows their most common DNA and genes. Here the sample has 750,000 to 900,000 distinct CDR3 sequences; roughly 28% occur a single time. The ten largest clones capture less than 15% of the sample. There are 13 amino acids in the CDR3, from cysteine to phenylalanine inclusive. Just the 39-base CDR3 DNA is kept, in frame starting at base 1. V gives up 5 bases and J gives up 8 bases, and the segment between their germline ends measures 15 bases. The germline V gene specifies SGHTA as CDR1 and FQGNSA as CDR2.

The chain employs TRBV7-2 and TRBJ1-2, with the D gene too uncertain to name. The sequencing used cultured CD8+ T cells from PBMCs, collected from culture after CMV antigen stimulation. The receptor was derived from a human donor in good health (CMV status not recorded). Some clones in this sample may be carry-over from other donors' samples. The CDR3 region: CTSSPGPGSGYTF. The sequence in DNA is TGTACCAGCAGCCCGGGCCCAGGTAGCGGCTACACCTTC.